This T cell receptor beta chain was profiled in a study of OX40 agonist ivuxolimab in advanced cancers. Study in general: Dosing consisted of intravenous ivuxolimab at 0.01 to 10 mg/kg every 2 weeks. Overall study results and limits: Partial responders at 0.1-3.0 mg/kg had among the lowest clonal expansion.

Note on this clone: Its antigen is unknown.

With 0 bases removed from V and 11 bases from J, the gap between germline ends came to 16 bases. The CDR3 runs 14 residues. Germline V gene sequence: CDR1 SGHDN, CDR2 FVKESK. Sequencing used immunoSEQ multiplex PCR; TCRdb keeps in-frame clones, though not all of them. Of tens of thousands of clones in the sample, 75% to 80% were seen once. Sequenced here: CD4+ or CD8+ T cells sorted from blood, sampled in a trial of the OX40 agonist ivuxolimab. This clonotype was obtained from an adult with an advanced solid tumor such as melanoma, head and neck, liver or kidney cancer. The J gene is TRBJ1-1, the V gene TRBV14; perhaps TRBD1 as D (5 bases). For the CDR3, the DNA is TGTGCCAGCAGCCAAGAGGGACGGGTAATTGGGGCTTTCTTT. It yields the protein CASSQEGRVIGAFF.